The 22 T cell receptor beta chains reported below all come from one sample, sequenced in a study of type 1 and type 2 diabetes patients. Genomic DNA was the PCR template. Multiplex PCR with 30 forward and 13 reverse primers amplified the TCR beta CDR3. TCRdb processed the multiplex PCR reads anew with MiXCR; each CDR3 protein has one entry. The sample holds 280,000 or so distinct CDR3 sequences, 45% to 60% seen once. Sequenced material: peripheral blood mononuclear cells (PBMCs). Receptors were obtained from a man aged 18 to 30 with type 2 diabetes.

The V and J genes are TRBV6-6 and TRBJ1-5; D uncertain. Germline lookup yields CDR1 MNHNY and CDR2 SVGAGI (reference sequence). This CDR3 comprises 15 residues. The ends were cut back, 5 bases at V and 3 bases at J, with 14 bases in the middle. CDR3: CASSEWGALNQPQHF. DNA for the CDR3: TGTGCCAGCAGTGAATGGGGAGCTCTCAATCAGCCCCAGCATTTT.

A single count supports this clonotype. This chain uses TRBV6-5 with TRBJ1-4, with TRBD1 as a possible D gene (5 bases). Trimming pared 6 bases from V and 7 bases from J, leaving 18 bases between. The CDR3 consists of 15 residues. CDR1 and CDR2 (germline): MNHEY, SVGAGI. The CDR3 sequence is CASRLRDGWGEKLFF. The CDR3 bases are TGTGCCAGCAGACTCCGGGACGGCTGGGGTGAAAAACTGTTTTTT.

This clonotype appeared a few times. CDR3 protein: CSASLGSYNEQFF. The CDR3 DNA sequence: TGCAGTGCCAGTTTGGGCTCCTACAATGAGCAGTTCTTC. V and J are TRBV20-1 and TRBJ2-1, with D unresolved. In germline, CDR1 is DFQATT, CDR2 SNEGSKA (reference sequence). This CDR3 contains 13 residues. Trimming left V 6 bases short and J 0 bases short, with 9 bases between.

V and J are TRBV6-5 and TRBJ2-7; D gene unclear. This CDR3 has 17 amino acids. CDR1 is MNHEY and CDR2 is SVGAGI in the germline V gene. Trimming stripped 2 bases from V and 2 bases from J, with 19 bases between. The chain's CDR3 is CASSYRPLTTLTYEQYF. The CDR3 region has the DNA TGTGCCAGCAGTTACCGTCCGCTTACGACACTCACCTACGAGCAGTACTTC.

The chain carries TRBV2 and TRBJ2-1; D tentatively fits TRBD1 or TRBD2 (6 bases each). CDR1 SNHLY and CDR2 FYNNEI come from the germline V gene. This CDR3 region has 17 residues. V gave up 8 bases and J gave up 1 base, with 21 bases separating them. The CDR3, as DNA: TGTGCCAGCCGTTGGTCCCCGGGGGCGCAATCCTACAATGAGCAGTTCTTC. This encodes CASRWSPGAQSYNEQFF.

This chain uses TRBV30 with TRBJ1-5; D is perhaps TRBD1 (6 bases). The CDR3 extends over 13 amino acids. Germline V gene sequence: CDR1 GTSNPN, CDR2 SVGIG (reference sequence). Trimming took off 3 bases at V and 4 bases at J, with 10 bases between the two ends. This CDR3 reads CAWRGAGNQPQHF. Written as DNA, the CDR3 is TGTGCCTGGAGGGGGGCCGGTAATCAGCCCCAGCATTTT. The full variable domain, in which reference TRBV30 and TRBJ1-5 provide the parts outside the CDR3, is SQTIHQWPATLVQPVGSPLSLECTVEGTSNPNLYWYRQAAGRGLQLLFYSVGIGQISSEVPQNLSASRPQDRQFILSSKKLLLSDSGFYLCAWRGAGNQPQHFGDGTRLSIL.

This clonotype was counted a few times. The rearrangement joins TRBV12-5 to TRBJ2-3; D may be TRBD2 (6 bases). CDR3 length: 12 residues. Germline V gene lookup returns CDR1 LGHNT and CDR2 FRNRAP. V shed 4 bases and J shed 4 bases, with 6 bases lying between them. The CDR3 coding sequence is TGTGCTAGTGGTTGGGGGGCAGATACGCAGTATTTT. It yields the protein CASGWGADTQYF.

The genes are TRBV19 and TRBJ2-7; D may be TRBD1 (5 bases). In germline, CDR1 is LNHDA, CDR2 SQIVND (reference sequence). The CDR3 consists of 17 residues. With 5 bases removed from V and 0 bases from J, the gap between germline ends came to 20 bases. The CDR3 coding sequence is TGTGCCAGTAGTCAGGGTACACCCGGGTCCATCTCCTACGAGCAGTACTTC. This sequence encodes CASSQGTPGSISYEQYF.

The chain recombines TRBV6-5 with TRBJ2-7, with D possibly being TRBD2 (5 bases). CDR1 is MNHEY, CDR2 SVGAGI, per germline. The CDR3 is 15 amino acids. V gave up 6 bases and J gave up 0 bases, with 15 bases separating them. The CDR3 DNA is TGTGCCAGCAGCTTTCTAGCCCTAAGCTCCTACGAGCAGTACTTC. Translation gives CASSFLALSSYEQYF.

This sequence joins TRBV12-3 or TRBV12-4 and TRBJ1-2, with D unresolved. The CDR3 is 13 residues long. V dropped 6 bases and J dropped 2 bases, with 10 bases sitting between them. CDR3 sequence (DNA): TGTGCCAGCAGCGCCCAGAGAAACTATGGCTACACCTTC. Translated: CASSAQRNYGYTF.

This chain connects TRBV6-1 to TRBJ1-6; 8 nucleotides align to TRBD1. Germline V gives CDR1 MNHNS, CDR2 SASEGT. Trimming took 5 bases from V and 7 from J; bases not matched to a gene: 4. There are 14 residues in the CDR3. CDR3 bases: TGTGCCAGCAGTCGACAGGGGTTCAATTCACCCCTCCACTTT. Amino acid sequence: CASSRQGFNSPLHF.

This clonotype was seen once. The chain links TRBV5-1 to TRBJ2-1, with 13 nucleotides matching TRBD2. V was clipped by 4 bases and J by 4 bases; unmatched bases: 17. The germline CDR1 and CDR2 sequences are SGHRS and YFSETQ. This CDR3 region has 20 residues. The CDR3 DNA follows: TGCGCCAGCAGCGGTGGGGTCCTACCGGGACTAGCGGGATCTTACAATGAGCAGTTCTTC. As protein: CASSGGVLPGLAGSYNEQFF.

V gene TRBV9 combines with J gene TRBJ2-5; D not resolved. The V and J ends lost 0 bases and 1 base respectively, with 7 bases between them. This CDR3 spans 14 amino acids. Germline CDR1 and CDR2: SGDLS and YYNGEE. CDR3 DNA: TGTGCCAGCAGCGTAGCGGGTAGCCAAGAGACCCAGTACTTC. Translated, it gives CASSVAGSQETQYF.

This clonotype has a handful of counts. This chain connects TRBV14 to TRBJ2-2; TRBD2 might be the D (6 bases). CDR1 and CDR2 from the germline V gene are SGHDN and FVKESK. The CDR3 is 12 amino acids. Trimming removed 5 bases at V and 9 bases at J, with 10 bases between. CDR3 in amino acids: CASSAGPRELFF. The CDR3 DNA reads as TGTGCCAGCAGCGCGGGGCCCCGGGAGCTGTTTTTT.

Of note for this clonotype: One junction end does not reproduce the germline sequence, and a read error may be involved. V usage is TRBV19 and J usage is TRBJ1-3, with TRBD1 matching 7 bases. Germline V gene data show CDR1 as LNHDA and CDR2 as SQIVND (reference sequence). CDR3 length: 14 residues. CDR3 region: CASTSGTAGNTIYF. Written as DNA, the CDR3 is TGTGCCAGTACTTCAGGGACAGCTGGAAACACCATATACTTT.

CDR3 region: CSVANPTNYGYTF. The CDR3 DNA sequence: TGCAGCGTCGCCAATCCCACTAACTATGGCTACACCTTC. The V and J genes are TRBV29-1 and TRBJ1-2, with no clear D. CDR1 and CDR2 from the germline V gene are SQVTM and ANQGSEA. CDR3 size: 13 residues. V was shortened by 6 bases and J by 0 bases, with 11 bases between the two germline ends.

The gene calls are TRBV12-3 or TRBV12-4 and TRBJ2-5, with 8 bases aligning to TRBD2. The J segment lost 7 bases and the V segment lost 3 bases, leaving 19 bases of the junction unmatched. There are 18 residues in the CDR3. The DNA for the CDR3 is TGTGCCAGCAGTTTTTTAGCCGCGTTGGGGAGCGGGAGCGGGACCCAGTACTTC. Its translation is CASSFLAALGSGSGTQYF.

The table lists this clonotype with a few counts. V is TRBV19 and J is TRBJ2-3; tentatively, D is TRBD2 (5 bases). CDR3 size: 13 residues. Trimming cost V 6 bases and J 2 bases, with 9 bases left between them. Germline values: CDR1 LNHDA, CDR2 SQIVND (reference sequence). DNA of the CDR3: TGTGCCAGTAGGGACTCCAACACAGATACGCAGTATTTT. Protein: CASRDSNTDTQYF.

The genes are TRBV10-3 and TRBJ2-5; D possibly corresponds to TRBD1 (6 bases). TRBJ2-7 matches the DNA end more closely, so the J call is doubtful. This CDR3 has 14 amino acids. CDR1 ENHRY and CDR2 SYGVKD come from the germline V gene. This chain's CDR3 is CAINGSQGYYEQYF. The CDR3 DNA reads TGTGCCATCAATGGATCGCAGGGGTACTACGAGCAGTACTTC.

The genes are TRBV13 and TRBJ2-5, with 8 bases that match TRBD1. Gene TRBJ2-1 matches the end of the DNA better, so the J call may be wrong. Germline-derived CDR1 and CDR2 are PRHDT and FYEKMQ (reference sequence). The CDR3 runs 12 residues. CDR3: CASGDRGNEQFF. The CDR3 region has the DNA TGTGCCAGCGGAGACAGGGGCAATGAGCAGTTCTTC.

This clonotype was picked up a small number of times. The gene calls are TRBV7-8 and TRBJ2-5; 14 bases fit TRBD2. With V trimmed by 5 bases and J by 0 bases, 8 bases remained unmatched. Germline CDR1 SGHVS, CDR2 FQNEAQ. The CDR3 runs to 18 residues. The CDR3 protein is CASSPGTSGGKYQETQYF. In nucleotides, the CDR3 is TGTGCCAGCAGCCCCGGGACTAGCGGGGGCAAGTACCAAGAGACCCAGTACTTC.

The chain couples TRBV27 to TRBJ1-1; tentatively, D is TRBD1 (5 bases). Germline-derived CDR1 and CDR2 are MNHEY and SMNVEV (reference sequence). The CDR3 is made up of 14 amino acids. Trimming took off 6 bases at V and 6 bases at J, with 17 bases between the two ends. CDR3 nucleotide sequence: TGTGCCAGCAGGGAACAGGCAGCTTCCTCTGAAGCTTTCTTT. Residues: CASREQAASSEAFF.